The next 18 T cell receptor beta chains were all read from a single sample in a study of PD-1 blockade in mismatch repair-deficient tumors. Only in-frame clones appear in the TCRdb table, and some are missing; sequencing was by immunoSEQ multiplex PCR. Of approximately 110,000 clones listed, 65% to 80% are singletons. The source was peripheral blood, collected about 60 weeks after starting pembrolizumab. The receptors derive from an adult with mismatch repair-deficient cancer.

V gene TRBV23-1 combines with J gene TRBJ2-2; D is unclear. TRBV23-1 carries the ORF label, with uncertain function. With 1 base removed from V and 5 bases from J, the gap between germline ends came to 14 bases. The CDR3 is made up of 16 amino acids. CDR3 DNA sequence: TGCGCCAGCAGTCAATTGGTTCGGAGAATAACCGGGGAGCTGTTTTTT. Translating gives CASSQLVRRITGELFF.

This chain connects TRBV27 to TRBJ1-5; D is possibly TRBD1 (5 bases). V was pared by 3 bases and J by 6 bases, with 9 bases between. In germline, CDR1 is MNHEY, CDR2 SMNVEV (reference sequence). CDR3 size: 13 residues. CDR3 residues: CASSLGVVQPQHF. The CDR3 DNA follows: TGTGCCAGCAGTTTGGGGGTTGTTCAGCCCCAGCATTTT.

The chain recombines TRBV9 with TRBJ2-7; possibly TRBD1 for D (6 bases). V dropped 4 bases and J dropped 0 bases, with 11 bases sitting between them. The CDR3 spans 14 residues. Germline V gives CDR1 SGDLS, CDR2 YYNGEE. The CDR3 spells CASSLRQASYEQYF. The CDR3 DNA reads TGTGCCAGCAGCTTGCGACAGGCCTCCTACGAGCAGTACTTC.

The chain links TRBV19 to TRBJ2-1; the D gene is possibly TRBD2 (9 bases). Germline CDR1 LNHDA, CDR2 SQIVND (reference sequence). Trimming left V 3 bases short and J 4 bases short, with 28 bases between. The CDR3 sequence is 20 residues long. The CDR3 loop is CASSMGRGRGRSGRYNEQFF. CDR3 bases: TGTGCCAGTAGTATGGGTCGGGGCAGGGGGCGCAGCGGGAGGTACAATGAGCAGTTCTTC.

The rearrangement uses TRBV5-4 and TRBJ2-1; D is uncertain. This CDR3 contains 13 residues. The V end was cut by 0 bases, the J end by 4 bases, with 5 bases between. In germline, CDR1 is SGHNT, CDR2 YYREEE (reference sequence). For the CDR3, the DNA is TGTGCCAGCAGCTTGGAGATTTACAATGAGCAGTTCTTC. Translating gives CASSLEIYNEQFF.

In its sample, this clone was seen a few times. The gene calls are TRBV6-1 and TRBJ1-5, with TRBD1 matching over 10 bases. J was trimmed by 4 bases and V by 11 bases; bases with no gene match: 5. Germline-derived CDR1 and CDR2 are MNHNS and SASEGT. The CDR3 is 13 amino acids. The CDR3 spells CAGQGQGNQPQHF. The CDR3 coding sequence is TGTGCCGGACAGGGACAGGGGAATCAGCCCCAGCATTTT.

J is TRBJ2-5 and V is TRBV7-3, with TRBD2 identical over 8 bases. The CDR3 runs to 15 residues. The ends lost 2 bases at V and 4 bases at J; junction bases unmatched: 6. Germline assignment: CDR1 SGHTA and CDR2 FQGTGA. The CDR3 sequence is CASSLGSAGGETQYF. The CDR3 nucleotides read TGTGCCAGCAGCTTAGGGTCGGCGGGAGGAGAGACCCAGTACTTC.

This clone occurred a few times. The chain couples TRBV2 to TRBJ2-3; the match to TRBD1 covers 8 bases. J lost 4 bases, V lost 5 bases, and 8 bases had no gene match. The CDR3 has 15 amino acids. Germline V gene data show CDR1 as SNHLY and CDR2 as FYNNEI. CDR3 residues: CASSPDRVSPDTQYF. CDR3 bases: TGTGCCAGCAGTCCGGACAGGGTCAGCCCAGATACGCAGTATTTT.

The genes are TRBV5-1 and TRBJ2-5, with TRBD2 as a possible D gene (6 bases). V shed 2 bases and J shed 5 bases, with 16 bases lying between them. The CDR3 sequence is 15 residues long. CDR1 and CDR2 from the germline V gene are SGHRS and YFSETQ. In DNA, the CDR3 is TGCGCCAGCAGCTTATTTGCTAGCGTGAGTGAGACCCAGTACTTC. It translates to CASSLFASVSETQYF.

The rearrangement joins TRBV18 to TRBJ1-5; TRBD1 matches 12 bases. The germline gives CDR1 KGHSH, CDR2 LQKENI. V shed 2 bases and J 4 bases; nucleotides not matched to a gene: 9. The CDR3 runs to 18 residues. CDR3 sequence reads: CASSPSPGQGAKNQPQHF. The CDR3 nucleotides read TGTGCCAGCTCACCATCCCCGGGACAGGGGGCGAAGAATCAGCCCCAGCATTTT.

The V and J genes are TRBV27 and TRBJ1-1; 10 bases align to TRBD1. The CDR3 is 14 amino acids. Germline trimming cut 8 bases from V and 4 bases from J; bases unmatched to any gene: 7. Germline V CDR1 and CDR2: MNHEY, SMNVEV (reference sequence). For the CDR3, the DNA is TGTGCCAGCCGTAAGGGACAGGGGTTCACTGAAGCTTTCTTT. It is translated as CASRKGQGFTEAFF.

The chain joins TRBV7-2 to TRBJ1-2, with 9 nucleotides matching TRBD1. Trimming removed 3 bases from V and 4 bases from J; junction bases left unmatched: 3. Germline V gene lookup returns CDR1 SGHTA and CDR2 FQGNSA. CDR3 length: 14 residues. The CDR3 DNA reads as TGTGCCAGCAGCTTCGGGACAGGGACCTATGGCTACACCTTC. It is translated as CASSFGTGTYGYTF.

The CDR3 nucleotides are TGTGCCAGCAGCTTTGACAGCCAGAACACTGAAGCTTTCTTT. It yields the protein CASSFDSQNTEAFF. The chain couples TRBV7-9 to TRBJ1-1, with D perhaps matching TRBD1 (5 bases). Germline CDR1 and CDR2: SEHNR and FQNEAQ (reference sequence). Trimming took off 3 bases at V and 1 base at J, with 9 bases between the two ends. The CDR3 covers 14 residues.

The gene calls are TRBV11-1 and TRBJ1-5; TRBD1 agrees at 7 bases. The trim removed 5 bases at V and 3 bases at J, leaving 7 bases unmatched. Looked up from germline, CDR1 is SGHAT and CDR2 is FQDESV (reference sequence). The CDR3 extends over 15 amino acids. Here the CDR3 DNA reads TGTGCCAGCAGCCCCGGACAGGATTCCAATCAGCCCCAGCATTTT. It translates to CASSPGQDSNQPQHF.

V is TRBV11-2 and J is TRBJ1-5; D not resolved. From germline, CDR1 is SGHAT and CDR2 FQNNGV. V was clipped by 2 bases and J by 4 bases, with 6 bases between them. This CDR3 comprises 13 residues. CDR3 sequence (DNA): TGTGCCAGCAGCTTATCAGAGAATCAGCCCCAGCATTTT. Its protein product is CASSLSENQPQHF.

The CDR3 region has the DNA TGTGCCAGCAGACTCCGGACTAGCGAGTTCTACGAGCAGTACTTC. It translates to CASRLRTSEFYEQYF. The chain combines TRBV6-6 with TRBJ2-7; TRBD2 matches at 9 bases. Germline V gene sequence: CDR1 MNHNY, CDR2 SVGAGI (reference sequence). The CDR3 covers 15 residues. J lost 3 bases, V lost 6 bases, and 9 bases had no gene match.

This chain connects TRBV10-1 to TRBJ1-5, with D tentatively TRBD1 (5 bases). Germline values: CDR1 WNHNN, CDR2 SYGVQD (reference sequence). With 3 bases removed from V and 7 bases from J, the gap between germline ends came to 13 bases. The CDR3 loop spans 14 amino acids. The CDR3 DNA reads TGCGCCAGCAGTGAAAGCGGGGACGGGCAGCCCCAGCATTTT. It specifies CASSESGDGQPQHF.

The chain has TRBV9 and TRBJ2-1; the match to TRBD1 covers 11 bases. Germline trimming cut 3 bases from V and 7 bases from J; bases unmatched to any gene: 9. The CDR3 is 16 amino acids. Germline values: CDR1 SGDLS, CDR2 YYNGEE. CDR3: CASSGSGTGGRNEQFF. The CDR3 nucleotides read TGTGCCAGCAGCGGGTCCGGGACAGGGGGTAGGAATGAGCAGTTCTTC.